This T cell receptor (beta chain) was sequenced in a study of tumor-infiltrating lymphocytes in primary liver carcinoma. Study-level information: The tumors, T1-T3 N0M0 lesions, were roughly 4.2 to 10 cm across. General study findings and limits: Tumor-adjacent and tumor-blood pairs shared less of their repertoires than tumor region pairs shared. Detection in all five tumor regions applied to only about 8-25% of top clones.

From roughly 21-30 mg of unsorted bulk tissue, DNA and RNA were co-extracted together. Concerning this clonotype: The target antigen is unknown. Because it lacks the conserved phenylalanine or tryptophan at the end, this CDR3 is likely a read error.

TCR beta cDNA was prepared out of roughly 0.5 ug total RNA by means of a constant-region primer. Three nested multiplex PCR rounds of slightly modified ARM-PCR generated TCR beta libraries. Investigators reported that the first two PCR rounds, at about 9 cycles each, used TRBV1-TRBV30 forward primers with a C-beta reverse primer. MiXCR was run by TCRdb on the multiplex PCR reads, yielding one entry per CDR3 protein. The table shows about 21,000 distinct CDR3 sequences, with around 76% occurring only once. The CDR3 runs to 15 residues. Per the germline V gene, CDR1 is ENHRY and CDR2 is SYGVKD. Trimming at V came to 10 bases and at J to 1 base, leaving 11 bases not matched to a gene.

The clonotype comes from a middle-aged man with primary liver carcinoma and hepatitis B virus infection. The chain combines TRBV10-3 with TRBJ2-7, with 9 bases that match TRBD1. Sample: liver tumor tissue from sampling region 1. Subset defined: tumor region T1, superior pole. The chain's CDR3 is CATAPNRGPSYEQYI. The CDR3 nucleotides are TGTGCCACGGCACCTAACAGGGGGCCGTCCTACGAGCAGTACATC.